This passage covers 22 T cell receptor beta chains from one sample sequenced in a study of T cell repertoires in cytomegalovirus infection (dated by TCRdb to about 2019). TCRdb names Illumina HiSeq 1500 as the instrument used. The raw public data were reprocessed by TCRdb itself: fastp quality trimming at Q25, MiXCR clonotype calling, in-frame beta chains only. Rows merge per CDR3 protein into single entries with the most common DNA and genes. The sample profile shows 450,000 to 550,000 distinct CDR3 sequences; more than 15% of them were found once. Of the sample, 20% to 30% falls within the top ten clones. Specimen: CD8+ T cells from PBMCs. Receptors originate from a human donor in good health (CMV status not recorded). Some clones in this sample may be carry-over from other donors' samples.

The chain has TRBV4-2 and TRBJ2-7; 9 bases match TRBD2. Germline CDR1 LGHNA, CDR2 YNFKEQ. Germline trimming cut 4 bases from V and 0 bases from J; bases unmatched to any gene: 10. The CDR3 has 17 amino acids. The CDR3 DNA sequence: TGTGCCAGCAGCCCCGGGGCGACTAGCGGCTCCTCCTACGAGCAGTACTTC. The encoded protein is CASSPGATSGSSYEQYF.

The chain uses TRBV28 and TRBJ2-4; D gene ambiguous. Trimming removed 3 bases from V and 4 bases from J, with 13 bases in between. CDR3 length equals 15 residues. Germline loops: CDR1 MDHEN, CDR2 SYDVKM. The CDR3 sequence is CASSFYPRSKNIQYF. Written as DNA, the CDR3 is TGTGCCAGCAGTTTTTATCCCCGGTCTAAAAACATTCAGTACTTC.

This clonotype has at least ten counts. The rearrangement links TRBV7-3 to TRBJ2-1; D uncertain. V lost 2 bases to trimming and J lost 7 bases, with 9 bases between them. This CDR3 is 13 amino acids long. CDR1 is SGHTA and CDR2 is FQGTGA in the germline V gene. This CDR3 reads CASSLDSRNEQFF. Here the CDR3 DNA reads TGTGCCAGCAGCTTAGACTCCAGGAATGAGCAGTTCTTC.

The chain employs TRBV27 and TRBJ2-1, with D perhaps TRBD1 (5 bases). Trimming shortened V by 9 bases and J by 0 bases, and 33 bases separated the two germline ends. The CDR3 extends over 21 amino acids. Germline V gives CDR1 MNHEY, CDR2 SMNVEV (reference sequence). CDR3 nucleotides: TGTGCCAGTACCACCCTGGGGCGACAGCCACCTAAACCTAGCTCCTACAATGAGCAGTTCTTC. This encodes CASTTLGRQPPKPSSYNEQFF.

The CDR3 loop reads CASSVALTGDYGYTF. In DNA, the CDR3 is TGTGCCAGCAGCGTAGCCCTGACAGGGGACTATGGCTACACCTTC. J is TRBJ1-2 and V is TRBV9, with 8 bases lining up with TRBD1. Germline V gives CDR1 SGDLS, CDR2 YYNGEE. The CDR3 totals 15 residues. J lost 3 bases, V lost 0 bases, and 4 bases had no gene match.

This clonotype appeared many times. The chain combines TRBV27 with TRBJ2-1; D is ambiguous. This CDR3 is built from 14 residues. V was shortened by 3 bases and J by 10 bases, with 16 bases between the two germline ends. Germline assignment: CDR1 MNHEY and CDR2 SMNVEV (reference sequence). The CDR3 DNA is TGTGCCAGCAGTTTGGTATCCCTTACGGCCGAGCAGTTCTTC. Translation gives CASSLVSLTAEQFF.

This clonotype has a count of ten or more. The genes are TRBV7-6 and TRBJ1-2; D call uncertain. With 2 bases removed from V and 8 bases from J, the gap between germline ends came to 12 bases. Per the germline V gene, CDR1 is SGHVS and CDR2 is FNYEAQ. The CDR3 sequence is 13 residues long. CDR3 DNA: TGTGCCAGCAGCTTAAAACCGGATAGCGGCTACACCTTC. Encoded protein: CASSLKPDSGYTF.

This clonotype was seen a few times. The CDR3 spells CASSVGGGRNTEAFF. Written as DNA, the CDR3 is TGTGCCAGCAGCGTAGGCGGCGGCAGGAACACTGAAGCTTTCTTT. The gene calls are TRBV9 and TRBJ1-1; D is ambiguous. V was clipped by 0 bases and J by 1 base, with 10 bases between them. CDR3 length equals 15 residues. The germline gives CDR1 SGDLS, CDR2 YYNGEE.

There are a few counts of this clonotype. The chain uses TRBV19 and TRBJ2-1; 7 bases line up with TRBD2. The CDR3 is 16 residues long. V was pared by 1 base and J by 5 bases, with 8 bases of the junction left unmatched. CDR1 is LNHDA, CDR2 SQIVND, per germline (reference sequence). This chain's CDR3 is CASSIASYAGDNEQFF. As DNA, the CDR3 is TGTGCCAGTAGTATAGCTTCATATGCGGGAGACAATGAGCAGTTCTTC.

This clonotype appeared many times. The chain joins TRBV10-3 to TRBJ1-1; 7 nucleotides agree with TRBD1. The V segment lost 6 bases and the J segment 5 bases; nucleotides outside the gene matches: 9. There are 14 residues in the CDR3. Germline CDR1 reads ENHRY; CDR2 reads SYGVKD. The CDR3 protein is CAIRTGLRGTEAFF. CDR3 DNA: TGTGCCATCAGGACAGGGCTACGAGGGACTGAAGCTTTCTTT.

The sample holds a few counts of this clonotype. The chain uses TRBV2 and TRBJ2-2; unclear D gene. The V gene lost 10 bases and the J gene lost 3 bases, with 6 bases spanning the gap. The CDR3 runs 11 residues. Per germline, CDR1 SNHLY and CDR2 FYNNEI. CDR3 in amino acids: CATHHTGELFF. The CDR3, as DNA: TGTGCCACCCACCACACCGGGGAGCTGTTTTTT.

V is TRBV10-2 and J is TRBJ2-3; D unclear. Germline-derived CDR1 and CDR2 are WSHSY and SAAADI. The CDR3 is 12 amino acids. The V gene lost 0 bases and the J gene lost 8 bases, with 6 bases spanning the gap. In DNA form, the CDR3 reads TGCGCCAGCAGTGAGTCGGTGACTACGCAGTATTTT. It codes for CASSESVTTQYF.

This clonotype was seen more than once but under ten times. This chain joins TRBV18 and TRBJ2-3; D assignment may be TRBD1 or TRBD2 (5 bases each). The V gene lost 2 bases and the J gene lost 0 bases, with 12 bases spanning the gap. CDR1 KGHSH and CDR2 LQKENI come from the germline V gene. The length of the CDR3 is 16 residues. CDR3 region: CASSPIRDLSTDTQYF. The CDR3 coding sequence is TGTGCCAGCTCACCAATCAGGGACCTCAGCACAGATACGCAGTATTTT.

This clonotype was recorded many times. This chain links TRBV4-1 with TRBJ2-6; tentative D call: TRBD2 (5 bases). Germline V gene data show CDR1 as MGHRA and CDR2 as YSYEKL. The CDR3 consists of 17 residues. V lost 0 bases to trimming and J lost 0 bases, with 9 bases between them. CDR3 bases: TGCGCCAGCAGCCAAGATTCTGGGAGCTCTGGGGCCAACGTCCTGACTTTC. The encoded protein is CASSQDSGSSGANVLTF.

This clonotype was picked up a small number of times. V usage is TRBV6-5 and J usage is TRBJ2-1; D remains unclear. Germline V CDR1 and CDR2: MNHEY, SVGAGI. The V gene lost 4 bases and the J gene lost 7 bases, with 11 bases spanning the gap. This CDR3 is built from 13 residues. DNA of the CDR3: TGTGCCAGCAGTTCGAGTGTTGGGAATGAGCAGTTCTTC. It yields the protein CASSSSVGNEQFF.

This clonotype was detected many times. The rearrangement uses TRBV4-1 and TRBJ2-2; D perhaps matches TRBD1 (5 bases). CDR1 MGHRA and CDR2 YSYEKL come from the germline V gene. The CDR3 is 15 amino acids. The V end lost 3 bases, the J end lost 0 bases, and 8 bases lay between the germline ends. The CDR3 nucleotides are TGCGCCAGCAGCCAGGACACCGCGAACACCGGGGAGCTGTTTTTT. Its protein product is CASSQDTANTGELFF.

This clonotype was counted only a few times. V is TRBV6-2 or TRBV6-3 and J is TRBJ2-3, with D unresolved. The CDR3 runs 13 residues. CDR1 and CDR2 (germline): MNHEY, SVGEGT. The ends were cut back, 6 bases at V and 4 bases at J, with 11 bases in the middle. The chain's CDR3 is CASSAFKADTQYF. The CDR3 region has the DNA TGTGCCAGCAGCGCTTTTAAAGCAGATACGCAGTATTTT.

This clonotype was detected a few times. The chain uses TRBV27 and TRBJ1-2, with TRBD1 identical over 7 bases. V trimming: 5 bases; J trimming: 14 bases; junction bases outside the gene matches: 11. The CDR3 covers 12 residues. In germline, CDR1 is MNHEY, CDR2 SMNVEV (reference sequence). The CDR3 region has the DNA TGTGCCAGCAGTAAACCCCGACAGGGTTTGACCTTC. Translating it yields CASSKPRQGLTF.

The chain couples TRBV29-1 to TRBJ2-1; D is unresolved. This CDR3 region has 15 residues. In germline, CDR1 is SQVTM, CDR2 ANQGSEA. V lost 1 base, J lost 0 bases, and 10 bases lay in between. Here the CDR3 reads CSVEGFWSSYNEQFF. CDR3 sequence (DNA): TGCAGCGTTGAAGGATTTTGGAGCTCCTACAATGAGCAGTTCTTC.

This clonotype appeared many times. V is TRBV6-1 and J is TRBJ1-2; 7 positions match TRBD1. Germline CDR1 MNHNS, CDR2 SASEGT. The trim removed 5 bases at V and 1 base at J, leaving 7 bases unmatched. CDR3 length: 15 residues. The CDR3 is CASSLRDRFNYGYTF. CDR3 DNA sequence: TGTGCCAGCAGTCTACGGGACAGATTTAACTATGGCTACACCTTC.

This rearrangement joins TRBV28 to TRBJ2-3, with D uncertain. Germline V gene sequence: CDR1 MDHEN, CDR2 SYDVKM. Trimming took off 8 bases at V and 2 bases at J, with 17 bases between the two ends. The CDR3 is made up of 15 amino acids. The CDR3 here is CASAQPGPPTDTQYF. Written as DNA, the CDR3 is TGTGCCAGCGCGCAGCCCGGGCCCCCCACAGATACGCAGTATTTT. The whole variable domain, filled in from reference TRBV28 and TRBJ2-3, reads DVKVTQSSRYLVKRTGEKVFLECVQDMDHENMFWYRQDPGLGLRLIYFSYDVKMKEKGDIPEGYSVSREKKERFSLILESASTNQTSMYLCASAQPGPPTDTQYFGPGTRLTVL.

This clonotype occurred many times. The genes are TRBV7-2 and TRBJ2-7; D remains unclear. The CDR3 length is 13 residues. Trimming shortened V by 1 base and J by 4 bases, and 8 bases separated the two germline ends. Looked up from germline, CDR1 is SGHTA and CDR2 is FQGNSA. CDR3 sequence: CASSLGMGYEQYF. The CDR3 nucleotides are TGTGCCAGCAGCTTAGGGATGGGGTACGAGCAGTACTTC.